Listed here is a single T cell receptor (beta chain). This clone showed up just a few times. Its antigen specificity is not known. It has no much larger one-base neighbor in the sample; base qualities were not kept. This sample is part of a study of cytomegalovirus exposure and HLA in healthy donors (dated by TCRdb to the late 2010s). With respect to the entire study: In an earlier analysis of 587 of the donors, about 270 Gb of sequence data and 100 million or so unique TCR beta sequences from 180 million or so T cells were reported. Roughly 300 gigabases of sequencing data and approximately 80 million unique TCR sequences were included in an early release covering 500 to 750 HLA-typed donors. Of the 398 genotyped donors, roughly 80% were placed in the genetic ancestry cluster associated with self-reported Caucasian donors. The study aimed to test whether signatures of past pathogen exposure could be identified by cataloging public T cell receptors. The T cell repertoires of 670 or so subjects were profiled by immunosequencing and related to cytomegalovirus serostatus. Besides the first cohort of approximately 670 subjects, a separate validation cohort made up of 120 different subjects was used. High-throughput TCR immunosequencing, statistical association of individual TCRs with disease status, and machine learning were combined to predict cytomegalovirus infection status. A later analysis re-examined previously published TCR beta repertoires from roughly 720 donors and added high-resolution HLA genotyping to investigate patterns of TCR occurrence. Rather than using new phenotypic data, the later analysis identified candidate immune exposures from TCR beta sequences and from how often those sequences occurred across donors. To decide whether each TCR beta V gene segment behaved as functional or pseudogenic, an earlier analysis of fewer than 750 of the donors relied on high-throughput TCR beta sequencing. Donor age, sex, ethnicity and CMV serostatus were compiled alongside the repertoire data. A later genetic analysis took genome-wide SNP genotypes for about three fifths of the 666 donors and used that subset as a discovery cohort. Every discovery cohort repertoire had been produced on one sequencing platform. HLA typing included class I and class II loci at four-digit resolution. Typing coverage varied by locus: roughly 629-640 donors for A, B, C, DRB1 and DQB1; under 550 for DQA1; over 600 for DPA1; approximately 450 for DPB1. A few DR-DQ haplotypes were treated as single units for association and clustering because of strong linkage in the cohort. On average, 235,054 unique TCR beta nucleotide sequences were sequenced per donor among more than 350 genotyped donors of the cohort, with roughly 18% of those sequences being non-productive.

The library was generated by the immunoSEQ multiplex PCR assay. The multiplex PCR relied on a mix of 60 forward primers for TCR Vbeta segments and 13 reverse primers for TCR Jbeta segments. The CDR3 region of rearranged TCR beta genes was amplified from genomic DNA with a multiplex PCR assay. The Illumina HiSeq System was used to sequence the amplified TCR beta libraries as 87-base-pair reads. Under the source paper's analysis protocol: In a later analysis, around 80 million unique TCR beta chains were counted across the approximately 640 repertoires, and some 10 million of these chains were shared by at least two donors. A nearest-neighbor algorithm error-corrected the raw reads and collapsed the reads into unique sequences, merging closely related sequences to remove PCR and sequencing errors. Alignment of CDR3 sequences to IMGT reference sequences was used to assign V, D and J gene segments. For a sequence to be retained, a match of at least six nucleotides to both a V gene segment and a J gene segment was required. A rearrangement was called productive if the CDR3 had no stop codons and remained in frame with V and J, and every other rearrangement was called non-productive. Following IMGT convention, CDR3 was defined as the stretch from the second conserved V-encoded cysteine to the conserved J-encoded phenylalanine. The earlier analysis of a few hundred of the donors excluded any sequence lacking an unambiguous match to a single V gene segment. In an earlier analysis of a few hundred of the donors, V segments were called functional above 56.7% productive rearrangements and were called segregating when the between-donor standard deviation exceeded 5%. A statistical classification framework was built for diagnosing cytomegalovirus status from the catalog of TCR beta chain sequences. V and J gene assignment, in a later analysis, came from comparing TCR nucleotide sequences with IMGT/GENE-DB human TR gene sequences. In a later analysis, CDR3 sequences and most-parsimonious VDJ recombination scenarios were assigned using the TCRdist pipeline. In a later analysis, each TCR beta chain was defined by its CDR3 amino acid sequence together with its V-gene family, and reads without a unique V-gene family were excluded. A later analysis removed over 500 highly shared, low-generation-probability nucleotide sequences to deal with suspected cross-contamination and a sequencing artifact. For each public chain, a later analysis derived a clonal expansion index from normalized ranks of inferred template counts within each repertoire. In a later analysis, generation probabilities were computed using a VDJ recombination model fitted to out-of-frame rearrangements, and the results were checked against IGoR. In a later analysis, hypergeometric tests were used to score TCR-TCR, TCR-HLA and TCR-CMV co-occurrence, with a repertoire-size bias correction applied to TCR pairs. In a later analysis, false discovery rates were estimated by permuting HLA or CMV assignments 20 times. In a later analysis, co-occurring TCRs were grouped with DBSCAN, and TCRdist sequence similarity was added when clustering was performed within HLA-allele-positive subsets. Repertoires with fewer than 30,000 or more than 120,000 public chains, plus five repertoires with anomalous nucleotide sharing, were excluded from co-occurrence clustering. Drawn from immuneACCESS, this table holds only the in-frame rearrangements with V and J called that TCRdb kept. Clones are partly lost; checked studies trace under half to an unresolved V gene and leave the rest unexplained. Clone size and the V and J calls come from that table; the DNA yielded D and trimming. Here the sample has roughly 190,000 clones; roughly 9.4% occur a single time. 1% to 1.5% of the sample rests with the top ten.

From the cysteine up to the phenylalanine, the CDR3 has a length of 15 residues. Only CDR3 DNA remains: 45 bases, in frame from the first base. Trimming leaves V shorter by 10 bases and J shorter by 5 bases, with the junction holding 10 bases beyond the gene matches. CDR1 and CDR2, per the germline V gene, are SGHRS and YFSETQ. What the work shows at the level of the full study, not this receptor alone: Correlated functional status among segregating V segments might reflect linkage disequilibrium, but an unknown experimental factor could not be ruled out. A further reported finding was that TCR beta sequences accurately predicted the HLA-A and HLA-B alleles for most subjects in the first cohort. Roughly 17 rarely observed V segments, including chromosome 9 orphons, were excluded from the earlier analysis of approximately 500 of the donors because counts were too low. A group of highly shared sequence variants was considered likely to be a technical artifact of the sequencing pipeline. Cytomegalovirus status was reported to be diagnosed by the classifier with high specificity and sensitivity in both the original and validation cohorts. Strong co-occurrence of HLA alleles, especially DR and DQ, made assigning TCR associations to individual alleles difficult. According to a later analysis, parvovirus B19, influenza, CMV and Epstein-Barr virus appeared linked to several top co-occurrence clusters. Only TCR beta chains were sequenced in this cohort, and the absence of alpha or paired-chain data limited detectable features. In vitro tests confirmed that a few of the cytomegalovirus-associated TCR beta chains recognize cytomegalovirus antigens. In a later analysis, the rate of TCR association differed among HLA loci, with DRB1 alleles having the most associated TCRs and HLA-C alleles having the fewest. Specific HLA alleles were associated with more than 15,000 TCR beta sequences at a false discovery rate of 0.05 in a later analysis. Sequencing depth was assumed to be roughly uniform across donors in the presence/absence analyses, though that assumption may not hold. Immune exposure information for the cohort was limited to CMV serostatus. While some public TCRs were present in many individuals, most TCR sequences turned up only very rarely across donors. An association between a missense DCLRE1C variant and V-gene and J-gene trimming of TCR beta chains was found in a later genetic analysis and replicated in an independent cohort. Some IMGT-functional V segments, including TRBV6-2 and TRBV6-3, could not be told apart with the 87-base-pair reads, so those segments were excluded. In an earlier analysis of 500 to 650 of the donors, most TCR beta V segments appeared in productive rearrangements about 90% or about 30% of the time, broadly matching IMGT annotations. Because HLA typing was missing for some donors at each locus, association tests included only the typed subset. According to the authors, the approach could potentially be generalized to other disease states and immunological phenotypes. In a later analysis, HLA-associated TCR beta chains showed more clonal expansion and lower generation probabilities than non-associated chains that were equally common. A later analysis found that most CMV-associated TCR beta chains appeared HLA-restricted, with HLA associations seemingly driven largely by CMV exposure. According to a later genetic analysis, donors in an Asian-associated ancestry cluster had fewer N-insertions in productive TCRs than the approximately 670-donor mean. The study gave a list of around 170 TCR beta chains associated with cytomegalovirus.

The cohort was made up of 500 to 800 healthy bone marrow donors. Cohort members were all nominally healthy when sampled, although unrecorded immune exposures were likely present. The donor tested CMV seropositive and was one of the 289 seropositive cohort members. Every donor gave a peripheral blood sample, and the peripheral blood mononuclear cells from that sample were used for TCR beta sequencing. Genomic DNA extraction from the blood cell samples was performed with the Qiagen DNeasy Blood Extraction Kit. The V gene is TRBV5-1 and the J gene is TRBJ2-3, and TRBD2 matches 13 of the central bases. Sequenced material: PBMCs. This clonotype was obtained from a woman in her 30s in good health and CMV-seropositive. The sequence in DNA is TGCGCCTCCCGGACTAGCGGGAGTGTTGAAGATACGCAGTATTTT. The resulting protein is CASRTSGSVEDTQYF.